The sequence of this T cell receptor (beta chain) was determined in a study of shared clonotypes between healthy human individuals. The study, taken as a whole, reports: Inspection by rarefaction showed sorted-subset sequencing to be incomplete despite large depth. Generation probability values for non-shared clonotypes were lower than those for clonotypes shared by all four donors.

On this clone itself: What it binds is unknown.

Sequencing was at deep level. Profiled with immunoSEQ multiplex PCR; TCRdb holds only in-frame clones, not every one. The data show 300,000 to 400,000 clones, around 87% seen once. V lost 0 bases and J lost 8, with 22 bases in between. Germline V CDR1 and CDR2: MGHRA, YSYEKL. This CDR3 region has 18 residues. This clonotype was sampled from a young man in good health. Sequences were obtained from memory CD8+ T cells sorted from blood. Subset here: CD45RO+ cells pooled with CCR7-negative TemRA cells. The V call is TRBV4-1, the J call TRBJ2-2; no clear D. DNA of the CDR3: TGCGCCAGCAGCCAAGATGTTGAGACTGCGCGATTCTGGGGGGAGCTGTTTTTT. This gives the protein CASSQDVETARFWGELFF.